These 2 T cell receptor beta chains were sequenced from one sample in a study of shared clonotypes between healthy human individuals (dated by TCRdb to about 2020). Libraries were made using the immunoSEQ multiplex PCR assay. The table comes from immuneACCESS by way of TCRdb, which keeps in-frame sequences with V and J called. Part of the clones is missing from these tables; in studies checked, under half for an unresolved V gene and the rest for unknown reasons. This sample is represented by over a million clones; 65% to 80% of them were singletons. Of the sample, approximately 1.5% is held by the ten largest clones. Sequences were obtained from memory CD4+ T cells sorted from blood. Taken with the paper, the label for cell subset or site translates to: CD45RA-negative fraction. Receptors originate from a man between 18 and 35 years old in good health.

Note on this clone: In the same sample, other DNA sequences code for this CDR3. This chain connects TRBV5-1 to TRBJ2-3; D is undetermined. The CDR3 contains 14 residues. CDR1 is SGHRS, CDR2 YFSETQ, per germline. V lost 8 bases to trimming and J lost 0 bases, with 13 bases between them. CDR3 residues: CASSDVTSTDTQYF. In nucleotides, the CDR3 is TGCGCCAGTAGTGACGTTACTAGCACAGATACGCAGTATTTT.

The J gene is TRBJ2-3, the V gene TRBV14; 9 nucleotides agree with TRBD1. The V and J ends lost 4 bases and 3 bases, in that order; junction bases with no gene match: 8. This CDR3 has 16 amino acids. Looked up from germline, CDR1 is SGHDN and CDR2 is FVKESK. Written as DNA, the CDR3 is TGTGCCAGCAGCCCCTGGACAGGGGTCTTGACAGATACGCAGTATTTT. Encoded protein: CASSPWTGVLTDTQYF.